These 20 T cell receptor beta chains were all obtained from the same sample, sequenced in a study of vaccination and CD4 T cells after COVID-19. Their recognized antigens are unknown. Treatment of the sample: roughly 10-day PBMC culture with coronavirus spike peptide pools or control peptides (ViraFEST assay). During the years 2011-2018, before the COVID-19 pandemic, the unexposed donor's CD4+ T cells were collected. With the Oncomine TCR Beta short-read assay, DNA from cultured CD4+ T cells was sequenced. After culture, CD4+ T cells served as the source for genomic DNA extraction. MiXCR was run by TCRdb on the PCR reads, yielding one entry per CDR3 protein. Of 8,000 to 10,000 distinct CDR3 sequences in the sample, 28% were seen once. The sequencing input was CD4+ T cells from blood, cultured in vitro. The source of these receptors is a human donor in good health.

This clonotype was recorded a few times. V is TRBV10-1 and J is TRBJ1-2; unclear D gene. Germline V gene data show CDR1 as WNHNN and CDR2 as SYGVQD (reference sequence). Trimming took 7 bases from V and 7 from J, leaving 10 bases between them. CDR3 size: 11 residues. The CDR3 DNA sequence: TGCGCCAGCAAGCGAGCTGGTGGCTACACCTTC. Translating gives CASKRAGGYTF.

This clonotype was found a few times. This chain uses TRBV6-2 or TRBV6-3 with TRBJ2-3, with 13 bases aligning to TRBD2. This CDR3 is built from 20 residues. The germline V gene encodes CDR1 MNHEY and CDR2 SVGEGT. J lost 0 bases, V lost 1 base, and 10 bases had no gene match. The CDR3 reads CASSYLRTSGSIESTDTQYF. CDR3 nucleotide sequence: TGTGCCAGCAGTTACTTACGGACTAGCGGGAGTATAGAGAGCACAGATACGCAGTATTTT.

CDR3 loop: CASGTGDNSGNTIYF. The CDR3 DNA reads as TGTGCCAGCGGGACAGGGGATAACTCTGGAAACACCATATATTTT. The chain links TRBV28 to TRBJ1-3; 10 bases are a match to TRBD1. The CDR3 consists of 15 residues. Germline lookup yields CDR1 MDHEN and CDR2 SYDVKM. The V segment lost 8 bases and the J segment 0 bases; nucleotides outside the gene matches: 4. The full variable domain, rest sourced from reference TRBV28 and TRBJ1-3, is DVKVTQSSRYLVKRTGEKVFLECVQDMDHENMFWYRQDPGLGLRLIYFSYDVKMKEKGDIPEGYSVSREKKERFSLILESASTNQTSMYLCASGTGDNSGNTIYFGEGSWLTVV.

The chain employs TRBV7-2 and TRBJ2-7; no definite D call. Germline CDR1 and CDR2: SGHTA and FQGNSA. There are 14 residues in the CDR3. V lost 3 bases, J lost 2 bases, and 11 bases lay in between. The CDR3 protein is CASSLDGEPYEQYF. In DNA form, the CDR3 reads TGTGCCAGCAGCTTGGACGGAGAACCCTACGAGCAGTACTTC.

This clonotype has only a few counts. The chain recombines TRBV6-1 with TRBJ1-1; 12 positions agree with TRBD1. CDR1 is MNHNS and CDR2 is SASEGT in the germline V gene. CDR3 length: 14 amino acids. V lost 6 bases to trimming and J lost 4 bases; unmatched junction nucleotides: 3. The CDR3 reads CASRGGQGATEAFF. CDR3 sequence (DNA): TGTGCCAGCAGGGGGGGACAGGGGGCCACTGAAGCTTTCTTT.

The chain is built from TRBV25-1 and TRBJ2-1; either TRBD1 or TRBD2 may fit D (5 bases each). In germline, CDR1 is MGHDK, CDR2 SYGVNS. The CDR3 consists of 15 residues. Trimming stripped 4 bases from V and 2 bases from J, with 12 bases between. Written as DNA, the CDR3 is TGTGCCAGCAGTGCCGAGGGGTTCCCCTACAATGAGCAGTTCTTC. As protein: CASSAEGFPYNEQFF.

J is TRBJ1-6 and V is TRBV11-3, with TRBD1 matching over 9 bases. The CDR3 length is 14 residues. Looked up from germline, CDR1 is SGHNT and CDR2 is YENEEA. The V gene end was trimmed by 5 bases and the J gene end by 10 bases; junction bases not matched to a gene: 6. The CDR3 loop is CASSGTGGVSPLHF. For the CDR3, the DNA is TGTGCCAGCAGCGGAACAGGGGGCGTCTCACCCCTCCACTTT.

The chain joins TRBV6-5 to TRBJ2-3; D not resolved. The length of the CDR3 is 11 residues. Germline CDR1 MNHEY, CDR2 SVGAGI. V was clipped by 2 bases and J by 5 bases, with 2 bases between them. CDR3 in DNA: TGTGCCAGCAGTTACGGAGATACGCAGTATTTT. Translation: CASSYGDTQYF.

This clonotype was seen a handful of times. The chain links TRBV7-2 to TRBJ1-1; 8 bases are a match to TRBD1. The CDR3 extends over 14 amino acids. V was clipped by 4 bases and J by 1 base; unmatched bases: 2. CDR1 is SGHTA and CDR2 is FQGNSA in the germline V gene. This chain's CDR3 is CASSSQGGNTEAFF. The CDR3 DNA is TGTGCCAGCAGCTCACAGGGGGGGAACACTGAAGCTTTCTTT. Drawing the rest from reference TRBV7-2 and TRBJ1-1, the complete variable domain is GAGVSQSPSNKVTEKGKDVELRCDPISGHTALYWYRQSLGQGLEFLIYFQGNSAPDKSGLPSDRFSAERTGGSVSTLTIQRTQQEDSAVYLCASSSQGGNTEAFFGQGTRLTVV.

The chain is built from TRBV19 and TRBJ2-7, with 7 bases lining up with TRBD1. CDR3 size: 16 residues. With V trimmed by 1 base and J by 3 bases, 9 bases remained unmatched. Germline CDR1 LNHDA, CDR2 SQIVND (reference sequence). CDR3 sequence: CASSIGTGQVLYEQYF. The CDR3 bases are TGTGCCAGTAGTATAGGCACCGGACAGGTACTCTACGAGCAGTACTTC.

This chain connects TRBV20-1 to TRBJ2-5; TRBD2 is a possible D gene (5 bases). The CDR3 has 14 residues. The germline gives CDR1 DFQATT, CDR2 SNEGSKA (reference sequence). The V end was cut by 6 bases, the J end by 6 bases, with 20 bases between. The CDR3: CSAQTRLDGKTQYF. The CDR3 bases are TGCAGTGCGCAAACCCGGTTGGACGGGAAGACCCAGTACTTC.

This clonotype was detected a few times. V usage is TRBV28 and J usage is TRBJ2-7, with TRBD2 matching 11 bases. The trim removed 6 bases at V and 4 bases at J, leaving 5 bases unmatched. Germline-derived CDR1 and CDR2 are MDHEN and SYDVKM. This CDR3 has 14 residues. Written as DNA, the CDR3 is TGTGCCAGCAGCAATAGCGGGAGGGCGTACGAGCAGTACTTC. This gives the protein CASSNSGRAYEQYF. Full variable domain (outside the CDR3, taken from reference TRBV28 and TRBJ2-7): DVKVTQSSRYLVKRTGEKVFLECVQDMDHENMFWYRQDPGLGLRLIYFSYDVKMKEKGDIPEGYSVSREKKERFSLILESASTNQTSMYLCASSNSGRAYEQYFGPGTRLTVT.

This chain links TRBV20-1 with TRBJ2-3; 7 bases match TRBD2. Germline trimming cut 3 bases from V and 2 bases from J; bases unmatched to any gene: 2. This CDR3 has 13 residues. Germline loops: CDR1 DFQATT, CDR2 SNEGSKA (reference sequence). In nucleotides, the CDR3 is TGCAGTGCTAGGGGAGGGAACACAGATACGCAGTATTTT. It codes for CSARGGNTDTQYF.

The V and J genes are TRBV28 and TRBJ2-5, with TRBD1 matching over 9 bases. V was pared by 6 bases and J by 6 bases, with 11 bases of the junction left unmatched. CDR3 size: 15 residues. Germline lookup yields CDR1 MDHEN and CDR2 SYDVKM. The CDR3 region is CASRHRTGGAKTQYF. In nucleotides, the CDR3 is TGTGCCAGCAGGCACCGCACAGGGGGCGCGAAGACCCAGTACTTC.

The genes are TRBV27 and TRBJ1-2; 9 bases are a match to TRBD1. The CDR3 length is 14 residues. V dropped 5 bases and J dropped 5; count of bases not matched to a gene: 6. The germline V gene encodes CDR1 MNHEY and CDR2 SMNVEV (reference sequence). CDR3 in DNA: TGTGCCAGCAGTCGGGACAGGGAGCGGTATGGCTACACCTTC. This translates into CASSRDRERYGYTF.

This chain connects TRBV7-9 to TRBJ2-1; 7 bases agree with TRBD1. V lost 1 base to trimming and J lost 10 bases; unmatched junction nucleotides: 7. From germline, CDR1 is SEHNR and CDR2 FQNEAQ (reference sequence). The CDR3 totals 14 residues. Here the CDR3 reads CASSLGPQGTEQFF. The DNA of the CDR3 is TGTGCCAGCAGCTTAGGCCCACAGGGGACCGAGCAGTTCTTC.

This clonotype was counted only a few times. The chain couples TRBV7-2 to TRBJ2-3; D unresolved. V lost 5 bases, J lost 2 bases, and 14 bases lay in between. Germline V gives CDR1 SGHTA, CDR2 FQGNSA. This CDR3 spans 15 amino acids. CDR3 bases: TGTGCCAGCAGCCCATCTAGGGTTTCCACAGATACGCAGTATTTT. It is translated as CASSPSRVSTDTQYF.

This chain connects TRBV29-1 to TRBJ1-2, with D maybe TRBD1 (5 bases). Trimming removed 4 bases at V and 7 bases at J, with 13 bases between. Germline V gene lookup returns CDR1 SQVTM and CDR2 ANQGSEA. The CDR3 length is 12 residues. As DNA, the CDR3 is TGCAGCGTTGTTGGAGGGGAAAGTGGCTACACCTTC. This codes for CSVVGGESGYTF.

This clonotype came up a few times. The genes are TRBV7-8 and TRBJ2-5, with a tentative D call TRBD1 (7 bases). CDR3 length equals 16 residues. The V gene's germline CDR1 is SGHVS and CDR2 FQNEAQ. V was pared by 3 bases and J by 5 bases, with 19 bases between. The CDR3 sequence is CASSFPGLPGGETQYF. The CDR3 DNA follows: TGTGCCAGCAGCTTCCCAGGACTACCAGGGGGGGAGACCCAGTACTTC. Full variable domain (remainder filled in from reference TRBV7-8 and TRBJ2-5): GAGVSQSPRYKVAKRGQDVALRCDPISGHVSLFWYQQALGQGPEFLTYFQNEAQLDKSGLPSDRFFAERPEGSVSTLKIQRTQQEDSAVYLCASSFPGLPGGETQYFGPGTRLLVL.

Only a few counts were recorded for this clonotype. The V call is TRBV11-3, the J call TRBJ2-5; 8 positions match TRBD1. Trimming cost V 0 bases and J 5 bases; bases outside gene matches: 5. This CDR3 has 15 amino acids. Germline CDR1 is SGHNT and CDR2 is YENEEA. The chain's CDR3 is CASSLDGRTGETQYF. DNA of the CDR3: TGTGCCAGCAGCTTAGACGGACGGACAGGGGAGACCCAGTACTTC.